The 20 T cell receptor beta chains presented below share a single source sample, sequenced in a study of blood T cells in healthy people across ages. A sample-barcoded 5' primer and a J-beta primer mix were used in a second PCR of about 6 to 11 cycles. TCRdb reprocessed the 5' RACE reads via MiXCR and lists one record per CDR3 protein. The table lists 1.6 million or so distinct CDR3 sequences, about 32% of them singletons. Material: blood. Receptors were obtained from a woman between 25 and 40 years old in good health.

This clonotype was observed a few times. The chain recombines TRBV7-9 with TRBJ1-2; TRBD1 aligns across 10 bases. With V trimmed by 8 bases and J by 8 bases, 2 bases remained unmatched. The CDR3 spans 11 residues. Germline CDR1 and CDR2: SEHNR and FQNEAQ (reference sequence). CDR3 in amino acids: CASGQGEGYTF. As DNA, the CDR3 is TGTGCCAGCGGACAGGGGGAGGGCTACACCTTC.

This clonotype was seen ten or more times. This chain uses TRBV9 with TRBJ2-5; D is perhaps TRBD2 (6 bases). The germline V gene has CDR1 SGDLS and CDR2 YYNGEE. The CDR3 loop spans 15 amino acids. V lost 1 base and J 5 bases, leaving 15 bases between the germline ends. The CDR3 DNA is TGTGCCAGCAGCGTATATCCAGGGAGGATGGAGACCCAGTACTTC. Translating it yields CASSVYPGRMETQYF.

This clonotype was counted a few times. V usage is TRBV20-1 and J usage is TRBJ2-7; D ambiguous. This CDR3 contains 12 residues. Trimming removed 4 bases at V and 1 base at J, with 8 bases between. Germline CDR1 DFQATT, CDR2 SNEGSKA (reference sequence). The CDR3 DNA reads TGCAGTGCTACAACTTATTCCTACGAGCAGTACTTC. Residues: CSATTYSYEQYF.

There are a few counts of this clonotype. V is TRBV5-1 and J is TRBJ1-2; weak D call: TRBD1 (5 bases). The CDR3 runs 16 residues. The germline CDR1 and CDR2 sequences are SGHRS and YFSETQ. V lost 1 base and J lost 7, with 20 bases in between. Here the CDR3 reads CASSLTGDGLGFGYTF. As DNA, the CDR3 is TGCGCCAGCAGCTTGACGGGGGACGGGCTAGGATTTGGCTACACCTTC.

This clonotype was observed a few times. CDR3 bases: TGTGCCAGCACGGCGGGGGACCATTACGAGCAGTACTTC. Residues: CASTAGDHYEQYF. The chain links TRBV3-1 to TRBJ2-7, with 7 bases that match TRBD2. The J segment lost 4 bases and the V segment lost 7 bases, leaving 7 bases of the junction unmatched. Germline V gene data show CDR1 as LGHDT and CDR2 as YNNKEL (reference sequence). This CDR3 is built from 13 residues.

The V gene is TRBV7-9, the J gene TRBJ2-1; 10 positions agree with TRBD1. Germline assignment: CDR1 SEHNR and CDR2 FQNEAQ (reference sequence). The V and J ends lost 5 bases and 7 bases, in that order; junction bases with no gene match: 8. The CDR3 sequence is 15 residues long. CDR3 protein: CASSPDRGLRNEQFF. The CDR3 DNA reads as TGTGCCAGCAGCCCCGACAGGGGGCTTCGGAATGAGCAGTTCTTC.

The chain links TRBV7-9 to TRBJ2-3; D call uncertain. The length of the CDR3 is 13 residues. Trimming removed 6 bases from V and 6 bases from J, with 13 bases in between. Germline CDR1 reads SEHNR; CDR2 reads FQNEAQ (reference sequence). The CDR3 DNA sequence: TGTGCCAGCAGACACGACTCCATGGATACGCAGTATTTT. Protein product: CASRHDSMDTQYF. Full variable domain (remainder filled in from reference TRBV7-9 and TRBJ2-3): DTGVSQNPRHKITKRGQNVTFRCDPISEHNRLYWYRQTLGQGPEFLTYFQNEAQLEKSRLLSDRFSAERPKGSFSTLEIQRTEQGDSAMYLCASRHDSMDTQYFGPGTRLTVL.

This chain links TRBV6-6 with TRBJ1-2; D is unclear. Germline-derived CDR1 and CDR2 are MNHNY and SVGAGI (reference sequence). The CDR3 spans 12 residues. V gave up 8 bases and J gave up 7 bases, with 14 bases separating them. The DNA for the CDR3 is TGTGCCAGCCTACAAACAGACCGTGGCTACACCTTC. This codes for CASLQTDRGYTF.

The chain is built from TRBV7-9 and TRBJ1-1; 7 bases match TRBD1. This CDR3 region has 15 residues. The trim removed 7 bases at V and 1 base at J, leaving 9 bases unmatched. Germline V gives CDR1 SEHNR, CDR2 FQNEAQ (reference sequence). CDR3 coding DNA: TGTGCCAGCACCCTTTTTGGGACAGAGAACACTGAAGCTTTCTTT. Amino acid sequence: CASTLFGTENTEAFF. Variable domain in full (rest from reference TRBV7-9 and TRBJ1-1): DTGVSQNPRHKITKRGQNVTFRCDPISEHNRLYWYRQTLGQGPEFLTYFQNEAQLEKSRLLSDRFSAERPKGSFSTLEIQRTEQGDSAMYLCASTLFGTENTEAFFGQGTRLTVV.

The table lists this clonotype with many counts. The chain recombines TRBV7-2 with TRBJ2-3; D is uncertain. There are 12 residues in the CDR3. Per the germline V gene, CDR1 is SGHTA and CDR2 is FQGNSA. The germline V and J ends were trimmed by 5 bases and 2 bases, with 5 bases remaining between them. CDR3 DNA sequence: TGTGCCAGCAGCCCAAACACAGATACGCAGTATTTT. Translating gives CASSPNTDTQYF. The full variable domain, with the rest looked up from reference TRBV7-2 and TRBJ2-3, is GAGVSQSPSNKVTEKGKDVELRCDPISGHTALYWYRQSLGQGLEFLIYFQGNSAPDKSGLPSDRFSAERTGGSVSTLTIQRTQQEDSAVYLCASSPNTDTQYFGPGTRLTVL.

The CDR3, as DNA: TGTGCCAGCAGCGAAGTCAGACGGAGTAACTATGGCTACACCTTC. It yields the protein CASSEVRRSNYGYTF. The chain carries TRBV7-2 and TRBJ1-2, with D hard to call. The germline V gene encodes CDR1 SGHTA and CDR2 FQGNSA. The CDR3 sequence is 15 residues long. Trimming shortened V by 5 bases and J by 1 base, and 14 bases separated the two germline ends. The whole variable domain, filled in from reference TRBV7-2 and TRBJ1-2, reads GAGVSQSPSNKVTEKGKDVELRCDPISGHTALYWYRQSLGQGLEFLIYFQGNSAPDKSGLPSDRFSAERTGGSVSTLTIQRTQQEDSAVYLCASSEVRRSNYGYTFGSGTRLTVV.

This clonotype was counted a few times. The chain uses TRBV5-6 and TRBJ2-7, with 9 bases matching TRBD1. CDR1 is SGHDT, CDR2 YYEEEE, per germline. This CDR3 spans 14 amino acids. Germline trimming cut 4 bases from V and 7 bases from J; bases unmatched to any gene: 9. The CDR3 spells CASSIDWGTGEQYF. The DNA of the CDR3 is TGTGCCAGCAGCATCGACTGGGGGACAGGGGAGCAGTACTTC.

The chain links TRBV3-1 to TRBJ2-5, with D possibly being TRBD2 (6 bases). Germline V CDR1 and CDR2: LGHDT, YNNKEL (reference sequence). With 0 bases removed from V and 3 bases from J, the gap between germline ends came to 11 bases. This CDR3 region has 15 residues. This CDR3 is CASSQDFGGEETQYF. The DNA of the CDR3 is TGTGCCAGCAGCCAAGACTTCGGAGGGGAAGAGACCCAGTACTTC.

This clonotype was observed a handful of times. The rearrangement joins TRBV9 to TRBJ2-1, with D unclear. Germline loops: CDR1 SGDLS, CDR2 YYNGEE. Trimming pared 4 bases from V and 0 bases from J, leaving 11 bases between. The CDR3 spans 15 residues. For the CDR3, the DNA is TGTGCCAGCAGCCCAGCCTCTCCCTCCTACAATGAGCAGTTCTTC. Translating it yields CASSPASPSYNEQFF.

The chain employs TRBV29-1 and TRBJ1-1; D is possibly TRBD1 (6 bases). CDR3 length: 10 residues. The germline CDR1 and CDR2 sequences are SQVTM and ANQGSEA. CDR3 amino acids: CSSGETEAFF. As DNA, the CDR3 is TGCAGTTCAGGGGAGACTGAAGCTTTCTTT.

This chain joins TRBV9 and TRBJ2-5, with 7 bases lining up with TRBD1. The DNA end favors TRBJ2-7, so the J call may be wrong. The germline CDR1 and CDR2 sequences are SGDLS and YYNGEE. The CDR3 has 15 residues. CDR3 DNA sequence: TGTGCCAGCAGCGCCACTGGGACAGTGGGCTACGAGCAGTACTTC. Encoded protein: CASSATGTVGYEQYF.

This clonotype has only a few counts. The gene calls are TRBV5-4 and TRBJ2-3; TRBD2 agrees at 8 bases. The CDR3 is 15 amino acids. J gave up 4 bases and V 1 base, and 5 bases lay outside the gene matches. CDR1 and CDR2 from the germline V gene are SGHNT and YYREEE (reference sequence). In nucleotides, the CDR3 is TGTGCCAGCAGCTTGAGACGGGGGGGTCCAGATACGCAGTATTTT. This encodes CASSLRRGGPDTQYF.

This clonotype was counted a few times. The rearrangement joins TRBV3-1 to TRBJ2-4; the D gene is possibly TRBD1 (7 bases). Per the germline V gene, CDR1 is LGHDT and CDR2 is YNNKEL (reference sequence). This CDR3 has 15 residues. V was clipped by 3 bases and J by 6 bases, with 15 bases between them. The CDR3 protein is CASSQTGRLGNIQYF. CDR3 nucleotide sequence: TGTGCCAGCAGCCAGACAGGGAGGTTAGGAAACATTCAGTACTTC.

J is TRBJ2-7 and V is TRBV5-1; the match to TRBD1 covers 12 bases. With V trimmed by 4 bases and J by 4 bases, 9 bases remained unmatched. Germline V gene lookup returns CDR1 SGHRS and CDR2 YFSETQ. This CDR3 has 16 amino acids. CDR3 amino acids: CASSTTGQGAVYEQYF. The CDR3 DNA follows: TGCGCCAGCAGCACTACGGGACAGGGGGCAGTTTACGAGCAGTACTTC.

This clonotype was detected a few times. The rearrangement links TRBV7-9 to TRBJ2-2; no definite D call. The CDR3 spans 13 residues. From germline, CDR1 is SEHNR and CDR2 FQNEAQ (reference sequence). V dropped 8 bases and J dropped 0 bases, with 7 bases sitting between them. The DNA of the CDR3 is TGTGCCAGCTTTAATTCGAACACCGGGGAGCTGTTTTTT. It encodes CASFNSNTGELFF.